This T cell receptor (beta chain) comes out of a study of CD8+CD57+ T cells in acquired aplastic anemia. Study outcomes and limitations: Levels of CD8+ Simpson's diversity were not significantly distinct in patients versus controls. Patients shared some 30 CD8+ CDR3 sequences with controls.

CDR1 SGDLS and CDR2 YYNGEE come from the germline V gene. The CDR3 is made up of 13 amino acids. Trimming removed 0 bases at V and 4 bases at J, with 5 bases between. Ten or more counts support this clonotype. Its antigen is not identified. For CDR3 and TCR beta VDJ profiling, genomic DNA was the template used. Each CDR3 protein gets one entry after TCRdb re-called the reads with MiXCR. This table holds 150,000 to 200,000 distinct CDR3 sequences, around 50% found once. Whoever was chosen for sequencing had shown CD8+CD57+ cell expansion by flow cytometry. Patients, without exception, had severe acquired aplastic anemia. Blood was sampled before the patients had received any therapy.

This rearrangement joins TRBV9 to TRBJ1-3, with no clear D. The sample comprised sorted CD4+, CD8+, or CD8+CD57+ T cells (not recorded which) from PBMCs. The receptor comes from a human donor with aplastic anemia. For the CDR3, the DNA is TGTGCCAGCAGCGTAGAGCCAGGAAACACCATATATTTT. Translation: CASSVEPGNTIYF.